Listed below are T cell receptor beta chains from one sample, sequenced in a study of blood T cell repertoires in COVID-19. Using immunoSEQ multiplex PCR, the repertoire was profiled, and TCRdb retains in-frame clones only, with some absent. The sample gives approximately 300,000 clones, 85% of which show up once; over 3.5% is in the top ten. The sequencing input was peripheral blood. The receptors were gathered from a woman in her forties or fifties with active or convalescent COVID-19. Both conserved end residues are part of each CDR3. Fields, in order: V gene, J gene, D gene, clone size, CDR3 protein, CDR3 DNA. A D gene is named only where the DNA matches it firmly. Clone size appears in some rows only: once, few, many, or a class for an expanded clone.

V gene: TRBV5-1
J gene: TRBJ1-2
D gene: NA
clone size: once
CDR3 protein: CASREQGDYGYTF
CDR3 DNA: TGCGCCAGCAGGGAACAGGGCGACTATGGCTACACCTTC

V gene: TRBV10-3
J gene: TRBJ2-3
D gene: NA
clone size: NA
CDR3 protein: CATERRRADTQYF
CDR3 DNA: TGTGCCACCGAGCGGAGGAGAGCAGATACGCAGTATTTT

V gene: TRBV2
J gene: TRBJ2-5
D gene: NA
clone size: NA
CDR3 protein: CASSSTETGTQYF
CDR3 DNA: TGTGCCAGCAGCTCCACTGAAACCGGGACCCAGTACTTC

V gene: TRBV19
J gene: TRBJ1-1
D gene: NA
clone size: NA
CDR3 protein: CASSMGGTEAFF
CDR3 DNA: TGTGCCAGTAGTATGGGGGGCACTGAAGCTTTCTTT

V gene: TRBV5-1
J gene: TRBJ2-5
D gene: TRBD1
clone size: NA
CDR3 protein: CASRQGADETQYF
CDR3 DNA: TGCGCCAGCCGACAGGGGGCCGACGAGACCCAGTACTTC

V gene: TRBV6-6
J gene: TRBJ2-3
D gene: TRBD1
clone size: once
CDR3 protein: CASSYSGTGTDTQYF
CDR3 DNA: TGTGCCAGCAGTTACTCAGGGACAGGCACAGATACGCAGTATTTT

V gene: TRBV12-3/TRBV12-4
J gene: TRBJ1-6
D gene: NA
clone size: NA
CDR3 protein: CASSPGQNSPLHF
CDR3 DNA: TGTGCCAGCAGTCCCGGACAGAATTCACCCCTCCACTTT

V gene: TRBV30
J gene: TRBJ2-1
D gene: NA
clone size: NA
CDR3 protein: CAWSQGTYNEQFF
CDR3 DNA: TGTGCCTGGAGTCAGGGGACCTACAATGAGCAGTTCTTC

V gene: TRBV28
J gene: TRBJ2-7
D gene: NA
clone size: NA
CDR3 protein: CASSQIDYEQYF
CDR3 DNA: TGTGCCAGCAGCCAAATAGACTACGAGCAGTACTTC

V gene: TRBV2
J gene: TRBJ1-5
D gene: NA
clone size: NA
CDR3 protein: CASSEAGTSPQHF
CDR3 DNA: TGTGCCAGCAGTGAAGCGGGGACTTCCCCCCAGCATTTT

V gene: TRBV5-1
J gene: TRBJ1-2
D gene: TRBD1
clone size: once
CDR3 protein: CASSGDRIYGYTF
CDR3 DNA: TGCGCCAGCAGCGGGGACAGGATCTATGGCTACACCTTC

V gene: TRBV6-5
J gene: TRBJ2-1
D gene: TRBD1
clone size: NA
CDR3 protein: CASSRDRGFGDEQFF
CDR3 DNA: TGTGCCAGCAGTAGGGACAGGGGATTTGGGGATGAGCAGTTCTTC

V gene: TRBV4-2
J gene: TRBJ2-2
D gene: TRBD2
clone size: NA
CDR3 protein: CASSFLAGASEGELFF
CDR3 DNA: TGTGCCAGCAGCTTTCTAGCGGGAGCGTCGGAAGGGGAGCTGTTTTTT

V gene: TRBV11-2
J gene: TRBJ1-4
D gene: TRBD1
clone size: NA
CDR3 protein: CASSLMTGAPVFF
CDR3 DNA: TGTGCCAGCAGCCTAATGACAGGGGCCCCCGTGTTTTTT

V gene: TRBV5-4
J gene: TRBJ1-2
D gene: NA
clone size: NA
CDR3 protein: CASSFRGGIYGYTF
CDR3 DNA: TGTGCCAGCAGCTTCCGGGGAGGCATATATGGCTACACCTTC

V gene: TRBV28
J gene: TRBJ2-1
D gene: TRBD2
clone size: NA
CDR3 protein: CATEGTRLAGDGEQFF
CDR3 DNA: TGTGCCACCGAGGGGACGCGACTAGCGGGAGACGGTGAGCAGTTCTTC

V gene: TRBV30
J gene: TRBJ2-1
D gene: TRBD1
clone size: NA
CDR3 protein: CAWEARDRGEFF
CDR3 DNA: TGTGCCTGGGAGGCACGGGACAGGGGCGAGTTCTTC

V gene: TRBV11-3
J gene: TRBJ1-1
D gene: NA
clone size: NA
CDR3 protein: CASSLSQNTEAFF
CDR3 DNA: TGTGCCAGCAGCTTATCACAGAACACTGAAGCTTTCTTT

V gene: TRBV5-6
J gene: TRBJ1-5
D gene: NA
clone size: once
CDR3 protein: CASSLAGGLQPQHF
CDR3 DNA: TGTGCCAGCAGCTTGGCCGGGGGGCTGCAGCCCCAGCATTTT

V gene: TRBV25-1
J gene: TRBJ2-5
D gene: TRBD1
clone size: NA
CDR3 protein: CASSEYWGQQETQYF
CDR3 DNA: TGTGCCAGCAGTGAATATTGGGGACAGCAAGAGACCCAGTACTTC

V gene: TRBV7-8
J gene: TRBJ1-2
D gene: NA
clone size: few
CDR3 protein: CASSGTFPYGYTF
CDR3 DNA: TGTGCCAGCAGCGGGACATTCCCCTATGGCTACACCTTC

V gene: TRBV27
J gene: TRBJ2-3
D gene: TRBD1
clone size: NA
CDR3 protein: CASSLVKSGGFSDTQYF
CDR3 DNA: TGTGCCAGCAGTTTAGTGAAGTCAGGGGGCTTTTCAGATACGCAGTATTTT

V gene: TRBV5-1
J gene: TRBJ2-1
D gene: TRBD1
clone size: NA
CDR3 protein: CASRGQGADNEQFF
CDR3 DNA: TGCGCCAGCAGGGGACAGGGGGCAGACAATGAGCAGTTCTTC